This TCR beta chain was sequenced in a study of blood T cell repertoires in COVID-19. As for the study in general: The analysed material was cDNA or gDNA that came from T cells, B-cell-depleted T cells, or PBMCs.

The germline V gene encodes CDR1 MNHEY and CDR2 SMNVEV (reference sequence). Between the trimmed V and J ends, which lost 1 base and 0 bases, there was a span of 10 bases. This CDR3 has 16 amino acids. Libraries were prepared by immunoSEQ multiplex PCR; TCRdb keeps only in-frame clonotypes and omits some of them. The sample has fewer than 350,000 clones, approximately 89% seen once. This clone turned up a few times. The sequence was obtained from a man aged 40-49 years with active or convalescent COVID-19. The chain joins TRBV27 to TRBJ1-5, with D unclear. The sequenced sample was peripheral blood. The CDR3 loop is CASSLFASNSNQPQHF. The CDR3 nucleotides are TGTGCCAGCAGTTTATTTGCCAGTAATAGCAATCAGCCCCAGCATTTT.